A selection of T cell receptor beta chains follows, all from one sample in a study of cytomegalovirus exposure and HLA in healthy donors. Clones were sequenced by immunoSEQ multiplex PCR, and TCRdb holds only the in-frame ones, with some missing. The sample yields about 240,000 clones, approximately 87% seen once. Sequences were obtained from PBMCs. The receptors come from a man aged 18-30 years in good health and CMV-seronegative. Both conserved end residues are part of each CDR3. The D gene is left open where the match is weak. Some rows mark clone size as missing; the rest say once, few, many or name a class of expanded clone.

v_call,d_call,clone_size,j_call,cdr3_nt,cdr3_aa
TRBV7-2,-,-,TRBJ2-3,TGTGCCAGCAGCCAAGGACAGCCAAGCACAGATACGCAGTATTTT,CASSQGQPSTDTQYF
TRBV6-5,-,few,TRBJ2-7,TGTGCCAGCAGTGGACAACAGTTTTACGAGCAGTACTTC,CASSGQQFYEQYF
TRBV7-9,-,few,TRBJ1-2,TGTGCCAGCGGGAGAGACACTAACTATGGCTACACCTTC,CASGRDTNYGYTF
TRBV27,-,-,TRBJ1-2,TGTGCCAGCACCCAGATCGGAGATAACTATGGCTACACCTTC,CASTQIGDNYGYTF
TRBV2,-,-,TRBJ2-3,TGTGCCAGCAGCCCCAGAGGCGATACGCAGTATTTT,CASSPRGDTQYF
TRBV2,-,-,TRBJ2-2,TGTGCCAGCAGCGCTCGACTGGGGAACACCGGGGAGCTGTTTTTT,CASSARLGNTGELFF
TRBV7-9,-,-,TRBJ1-6,TGTGCCAGCAGCTTAGTATGGAGGGATGATTCACCCCTCCACTTT,CASSLVWRDDSPLHF
TRBV27,TRBD2,once,TRBJ2-1,TGTGCCAGCAGTTTAGAGCGGGGAGGGTCCGAGGGGGAGCAGTTCTTC,CASSLERGGSEGEQFF
TRBV5-6,TRBD1,-,TRBJ2-4,TGTGCCAGCAGCTTAAGACAGGGTCGGAACATTCAGTACTTC,CASSLRQGRNIQYF
TRBV29-1,-,-,TRBJ1-5,TGCAGCGTTGAAGGGCAGGGGAACCAGCCCCAGCATTTT,CSVEGQGNQPQHF
TRBV5-5,TRBD2,-,TRBJ2-1,TGTGCCAGCAGCTTGGTTAGCGGGGCTTTGGGCTCCTACAATGAGCAGTTCTTC,CASSLVSGALGSYNEQFF
TRBV11-2,TRBD1,-,TRBJ2-3,TGTGCCAGCAGCTATGCAGGGGGCGCGAGATATACGCAGTATTTT,CASSYAGGARYTQYF
TRBV19,-,-,TRBJ1-2,TGTGCCAGTAGTACCCTAACAGGATCGGGCGGCTACACCTTC,CASSTLTGSGGYTF
TRBV4-1,-,-,TRBJ2-7,TGCGCCAGCAGCCAAGTCCCCCCCGACCCTAGTTCCACGTACGAGCAGTACTTC,CASSQVPPDPSSTYEQYF
TRBV19,-,-,TRBJ1-4,TGTGCCAGCCTGGAGATCTCTAATGAAAAACTGTTTTTT,CASLEISNEKLFF
TRBV9,TRBD2,once,TRBJ2-5,TGTGCCAGCAGCGTGGGGGGGACTAGGAGTGAGACCCAGTACTTC,CASSVGGTRSETQYF
TRBV13,-,-,TRBJ2-2,TGTGCCAGCAGCCTTAGGGGCGCCGGGGAGCTGTTTTTT,CASSLRGAGELFF
TRBV7-2,-,once,TRBJ1-1,TGTGCCAGCAGCTTAGAGTGGGGGGGAGCTTTCTTT,CASSLEWGGAFF
TRBV27,-,once,TRBJ1-3,TGTGCCAGCAGTTTATATCAAGGGGAGGCCATATATTTT,CASSLYQGEAIYF
TRBV6-1,TRBD1,-,TRBJ1-3,TGTGCCAGCAGTGAAGCGCTTCGAGGGGGCGGAAACACCATATATTTT,CASSEALRGGGNTIYF
TRBV14,-,-,TRBJ2-1,TGTGCCAGCAGCCAAATTTTGGGGGCCGGGCATGAGCAGTTCTTC,CASSQILGAGHEQFF
TRBV18,TRBD1,-,TRBJ2-7,TGTGCCAGCTCACCGCTCTCCCCCGGACAGGGGGTATCGTACGAGCAGTACTTC,CASSPLSPGQGVSYEQYF
TRBV7-8,TRBD1,-,TRBJ2-5,TGTGCCAGCAGCTCCTACAGGGGGGAAGGAAAGACCCAGTACTTC,CASSSYRGEGKTQYF
TRBV29-1,TRBD1,-,TRBJ2-7,TGCAGCGTCGGAGGACAGGACGAGCAGTACTTC,CSVGGQDEQYF